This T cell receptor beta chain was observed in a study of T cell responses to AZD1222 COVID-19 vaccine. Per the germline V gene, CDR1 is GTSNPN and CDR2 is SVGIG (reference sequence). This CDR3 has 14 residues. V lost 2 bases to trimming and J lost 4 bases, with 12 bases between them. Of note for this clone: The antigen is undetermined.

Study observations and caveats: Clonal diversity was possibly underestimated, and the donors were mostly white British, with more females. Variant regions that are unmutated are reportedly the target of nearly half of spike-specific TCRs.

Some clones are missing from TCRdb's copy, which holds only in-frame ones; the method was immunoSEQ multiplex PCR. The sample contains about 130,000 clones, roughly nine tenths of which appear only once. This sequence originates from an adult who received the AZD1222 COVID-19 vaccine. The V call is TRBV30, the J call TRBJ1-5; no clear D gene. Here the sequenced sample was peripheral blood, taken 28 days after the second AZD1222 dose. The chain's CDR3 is CAWSRALGNQPQHF. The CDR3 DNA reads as TGTGCCTGGAGTAGGGCACTGGGGAATCAGCCCCAGCATTTT.